This T cell receptor beta chain was retrieved from a study of blood T cell repertoires in COVID-19. Overall study: Donors in the United States, Italy and Spain gave samples during acute or convalescent COVID-19. Nucleic acid was either cDNA or gDNA, and it came from T cells, B-cell-depleted T cells, or PBMCs.

The age range of participants was about 18 to 95 years, with residence in under 25 US areas. Someone with COVID-19 had been met by exposed participants within 2 weeks before study entry. Germline assignment: CDR1 LNHDA and CDR2 SQIVND (reference sequence). V lost 6 bases, J lost 4 bases, and 15 bases lay in between. This CDR3 spans 14 amino acids. The protocol was immunoSEQ multiplex PCR, while the TCRdb copy is restricted to in-frame clones and leaves out a portion. The sample has some 320,000 clones; roughly 85% are singletons. Sample: PBMCs or T cells enriched from blood (not recorded which). The clonotype originates from a woman in her twenties or thirties who had been exposed to COVID-19. The V and J genes are TRBV19 and TRBJ1-1; a weak D match, TRBD1 (6 bases). CDR3 nucleotides: TGTGCCAGTAGCTACAGGGAACGGATCACTGAAGCTTTCTTT. This encodes CASSYRERITEAFF.